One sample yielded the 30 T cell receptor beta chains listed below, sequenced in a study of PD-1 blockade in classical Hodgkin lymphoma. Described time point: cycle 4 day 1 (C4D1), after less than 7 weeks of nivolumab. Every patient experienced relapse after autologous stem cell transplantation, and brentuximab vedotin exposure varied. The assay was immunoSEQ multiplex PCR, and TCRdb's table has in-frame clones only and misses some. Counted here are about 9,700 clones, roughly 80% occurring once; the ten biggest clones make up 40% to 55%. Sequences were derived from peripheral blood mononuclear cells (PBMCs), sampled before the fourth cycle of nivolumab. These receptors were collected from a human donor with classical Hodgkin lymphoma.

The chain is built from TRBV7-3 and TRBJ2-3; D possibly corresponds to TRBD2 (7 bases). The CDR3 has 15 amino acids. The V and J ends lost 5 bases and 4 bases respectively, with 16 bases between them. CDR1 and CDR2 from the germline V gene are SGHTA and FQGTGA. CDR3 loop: CASSLNGGRADTQYF. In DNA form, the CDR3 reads TGTGCCAGCAGCCTCAACGGGGGGCGGGCAGATACGCAGTATTTT.

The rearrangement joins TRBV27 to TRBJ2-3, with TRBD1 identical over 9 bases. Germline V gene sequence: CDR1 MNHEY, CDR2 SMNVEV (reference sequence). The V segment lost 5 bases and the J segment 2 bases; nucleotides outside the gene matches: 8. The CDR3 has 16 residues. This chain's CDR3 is CASSLWWDRATDTQYF. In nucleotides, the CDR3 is TGTGCCAGCAGTCTTTGGTGGGACAGGGCCACAGATACGCAGTATTTT.

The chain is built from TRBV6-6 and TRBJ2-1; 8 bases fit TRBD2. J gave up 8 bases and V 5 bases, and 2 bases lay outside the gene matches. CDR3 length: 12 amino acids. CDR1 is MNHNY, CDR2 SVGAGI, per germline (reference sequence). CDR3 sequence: CASSLGGDEQFF. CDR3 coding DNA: TGTGCCAGCAGTCTCGGGGGGGATGAGCAGTTCTTC.

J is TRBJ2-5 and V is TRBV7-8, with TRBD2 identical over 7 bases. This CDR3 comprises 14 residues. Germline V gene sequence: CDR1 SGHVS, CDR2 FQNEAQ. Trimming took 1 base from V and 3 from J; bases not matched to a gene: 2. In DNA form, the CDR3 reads TGTGCCAGCAGCTTAGACGCGGGGGAAGAGACCCAGTACTTC. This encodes CASSLDAGEETQYF. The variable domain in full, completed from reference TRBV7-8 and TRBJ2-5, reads GAGVSQSPRYKVAKRGQDVALRCDPISGHVSLFWYQQALGQGPEFLTYFQNEAQLDKSGLPSDRFFAERPEGSVSTLKIQRTQQEDSAVYLCASSLDAGEETQYFGPGTRLLVL.

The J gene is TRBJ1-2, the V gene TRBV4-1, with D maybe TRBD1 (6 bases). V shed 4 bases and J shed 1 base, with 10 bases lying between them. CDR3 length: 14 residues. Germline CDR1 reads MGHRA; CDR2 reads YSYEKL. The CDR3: CASSLAGVNYGYTF. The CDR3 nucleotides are TGCGCCAGCAGCCTAGCAGGGGTTAACTATGGCTACACCTTC.

CDR3 amino acids: CASSYSRPATDTQYF. Here the CDR3 DNA reads TGTGCCAGCAGTTACAGCAGACCCGCCACAGATACGCAGTATTTT. The J gene is TRBJ2-3, the V gene TRBV6-5; D gene ambiguous. V was pared by 2 bases and J by 2 bases, with 11 bases between. Germline loops: CDR1 MNHEY, CDR2 SVGAGI. CDR3 length: 15 residues.

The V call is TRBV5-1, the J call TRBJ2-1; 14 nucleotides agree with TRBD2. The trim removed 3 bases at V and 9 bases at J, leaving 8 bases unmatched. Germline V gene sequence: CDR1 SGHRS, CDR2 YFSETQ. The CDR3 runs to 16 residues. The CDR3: CASSSGTSGGPFEQFF. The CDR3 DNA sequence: TGCGCCAGCAGCTCCGGGACTAGCGGGGGCCCGTTTGAGCAGTTCTTC.

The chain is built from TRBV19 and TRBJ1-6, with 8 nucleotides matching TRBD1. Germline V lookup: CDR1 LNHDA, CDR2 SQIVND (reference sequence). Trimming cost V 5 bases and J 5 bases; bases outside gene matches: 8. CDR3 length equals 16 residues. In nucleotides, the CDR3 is TGTGCCAGTAGTGGACTTCGGGACAGGCATAATTCACCCCTCCACTTT. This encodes CASSGLRDRHNSPLHF.

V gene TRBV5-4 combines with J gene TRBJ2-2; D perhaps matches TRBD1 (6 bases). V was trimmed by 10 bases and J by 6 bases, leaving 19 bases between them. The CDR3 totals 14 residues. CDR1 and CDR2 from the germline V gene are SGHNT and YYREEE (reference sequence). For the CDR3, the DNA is TGTGCCGGCCGACAGGAAGATTCCCCCGGGGAGCTGTTTTTT. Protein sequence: CAGRQEDSPGELFF.

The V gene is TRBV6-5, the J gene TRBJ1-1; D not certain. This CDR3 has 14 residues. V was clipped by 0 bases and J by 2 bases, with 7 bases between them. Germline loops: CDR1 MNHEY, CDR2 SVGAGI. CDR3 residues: CASSYSRVNTEAFF. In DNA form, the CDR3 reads TGTGCCAGCAGTTACTCGAGGGTTAACACTGAAGCTTTCTTT.

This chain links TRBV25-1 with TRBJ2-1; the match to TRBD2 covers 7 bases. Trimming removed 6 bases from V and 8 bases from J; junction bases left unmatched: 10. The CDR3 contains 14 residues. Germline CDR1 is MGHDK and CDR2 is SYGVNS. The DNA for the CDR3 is TGTGCCAGCAGCTTGCTACAGAGCGGGGATGAGCAGTTCTTC. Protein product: CASSLLQSGDEQFF. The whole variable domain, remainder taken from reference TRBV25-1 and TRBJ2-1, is EADIYQTPRYLVIGTGKKITLECSQTMGHDKMYWYQQDPGMELHLIHYSYGVNSTEKGDLSSESTVSRIRTEHFPLTLESARPSHTSQYLCASSLLQSGDEQFFGPGTRLTVL.

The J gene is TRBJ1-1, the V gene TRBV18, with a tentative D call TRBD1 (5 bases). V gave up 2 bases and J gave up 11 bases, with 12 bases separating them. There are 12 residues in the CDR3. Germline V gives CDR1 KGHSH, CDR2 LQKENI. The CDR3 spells CASSPVGERAFF. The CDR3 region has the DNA TGTGCCAGCTCACCAGTGGGGGAAAGGGCTTTCTTT.

The CDR3 loop reads CASSLGSGFTEAFF. CDR3 bases: TGTGCCAGCAGCTTAGGGTCCGGGTTTACCGAAGCTTTCTTT. The gene calls are TRBV7-8 and TRBJ1-1; D call uncertain. Germline CDR1 is SGHVS and CDR2 is FQNEAQ. The ends were cut back, 1 base at V and 8 bases at J, with 14 bases in the middle. This CDR3 is 14 amino acids long.

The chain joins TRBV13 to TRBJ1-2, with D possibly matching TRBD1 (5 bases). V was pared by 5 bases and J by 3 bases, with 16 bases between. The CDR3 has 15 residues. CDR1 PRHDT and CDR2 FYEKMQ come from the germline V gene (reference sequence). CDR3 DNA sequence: TGTGCCAGCAGCGGCCGGGACGCCAAACACTATGGCTACACCTTC. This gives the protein CASSGRDAKHYGYTF.

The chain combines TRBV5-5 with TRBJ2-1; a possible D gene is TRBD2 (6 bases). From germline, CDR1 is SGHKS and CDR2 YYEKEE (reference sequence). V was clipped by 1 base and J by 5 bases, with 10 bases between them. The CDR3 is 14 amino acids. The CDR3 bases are TGTGCCAGCAGCTTGCTAGCGAGAGACAATGAGCAGTTCTTC. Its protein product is CASSLLARDNEQFF.

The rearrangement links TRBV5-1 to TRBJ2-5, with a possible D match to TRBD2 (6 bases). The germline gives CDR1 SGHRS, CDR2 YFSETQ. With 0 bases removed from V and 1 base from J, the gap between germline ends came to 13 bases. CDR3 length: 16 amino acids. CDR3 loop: CASSLGASVLQETQYF. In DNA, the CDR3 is TGCGCCAGCAGCTTGGGGGCTAGCGTTCTCCAAGAGACCCAGTACTTC.

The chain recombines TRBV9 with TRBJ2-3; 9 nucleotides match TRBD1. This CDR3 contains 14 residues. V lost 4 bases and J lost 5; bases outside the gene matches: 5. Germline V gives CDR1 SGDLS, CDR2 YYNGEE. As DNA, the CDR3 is TGTGCCAGCAGCTTACAGGGGGCCGTAGATACGCAGTATTTT. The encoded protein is CASSLQGAVDTQYF.

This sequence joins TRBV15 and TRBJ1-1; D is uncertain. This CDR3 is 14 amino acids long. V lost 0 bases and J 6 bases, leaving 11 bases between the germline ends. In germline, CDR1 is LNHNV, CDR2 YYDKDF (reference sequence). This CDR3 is CATSRESGRAEAFF. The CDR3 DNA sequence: TGTGCCACCAGCAGAGAGTCAGGCCGGGCTGAAGCTTTCTTT.

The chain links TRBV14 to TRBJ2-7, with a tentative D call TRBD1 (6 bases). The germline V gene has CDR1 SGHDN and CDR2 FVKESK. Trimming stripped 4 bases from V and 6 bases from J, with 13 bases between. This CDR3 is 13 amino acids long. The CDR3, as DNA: TGTGCCAGCAGCCTCCGAAACAGGGTCGAGCAGTACTTC. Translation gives CASSLRNRVEQYF.

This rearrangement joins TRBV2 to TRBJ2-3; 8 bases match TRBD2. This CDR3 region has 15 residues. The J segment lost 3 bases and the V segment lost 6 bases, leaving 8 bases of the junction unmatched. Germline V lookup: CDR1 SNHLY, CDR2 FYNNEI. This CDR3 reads CASRLLAGPTDTQYF. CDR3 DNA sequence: TGTGCCAGCAGGCTGCTAGCGGGCCCGACAGATACGCAGTATTTT.

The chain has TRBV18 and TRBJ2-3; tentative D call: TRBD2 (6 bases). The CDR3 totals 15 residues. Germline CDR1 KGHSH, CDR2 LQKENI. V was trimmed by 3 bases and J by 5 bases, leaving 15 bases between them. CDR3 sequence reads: CASSPLKEGGDTQYF. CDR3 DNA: TGTGCCAGCTCACCGCTTAAGGAGGGTGGAGATACGCAGTATTTT.

The CDR3 reads CAWNLGGGETQYF. The CDR3 nucleotides read TGTGCCTGGAACCTAGGAGGAGGAGAGACCCAGTACTTC. The chain carries TRBV30 and TRBJ2-5; TRBD2 might be the D (5 bases). The CDR3 covers 13 residues. CDR1 and CDR2 from the germline V gene are GTSNPN and SVGIG (reference sequence). The V end was cut by 4 bases, the J end by 4 bases, with 13 bases between.

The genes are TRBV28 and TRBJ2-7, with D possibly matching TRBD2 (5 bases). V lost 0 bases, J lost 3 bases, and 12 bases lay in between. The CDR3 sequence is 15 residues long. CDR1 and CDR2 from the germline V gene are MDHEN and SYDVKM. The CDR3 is CASSLWVGASYEQYF. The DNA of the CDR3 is TGTGCCAGCAGTTTATGGGTGGGAGCAAGCTACGAGCAGTACTTC.

CDR3 protein: CASSVVGTEAFF. In nucleotides, the CDR3 is TGCGCCAGCAGTGTCGTCGGCACTGAAGCTTTCTTT. V and J are TRBV10-2 and TRBJ1-1; D uncertain. V was trimmed by 4 bases and J by 4 bases, leaving 7 bases between them. CDR3 length: 12 amino acids. The V gene's germline CDR1 is WSHSY and CDR2 SAAADI.

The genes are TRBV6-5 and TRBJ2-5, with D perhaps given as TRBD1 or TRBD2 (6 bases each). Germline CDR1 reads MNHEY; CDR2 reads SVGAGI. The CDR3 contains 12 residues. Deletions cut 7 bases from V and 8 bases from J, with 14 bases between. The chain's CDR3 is CASTSTGGTQYF. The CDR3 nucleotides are TGTGCCAGCACCTCTACCGGGGGCACCCAGTACTTC.

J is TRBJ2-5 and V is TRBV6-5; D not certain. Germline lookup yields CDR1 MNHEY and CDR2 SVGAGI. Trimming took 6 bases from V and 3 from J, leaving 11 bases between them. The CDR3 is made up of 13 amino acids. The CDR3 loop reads CASSRGQKETQYF. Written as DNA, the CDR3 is TGTGCCAGCAGCCGAGGCCAGAAAGAGACCCAGTACTTC.

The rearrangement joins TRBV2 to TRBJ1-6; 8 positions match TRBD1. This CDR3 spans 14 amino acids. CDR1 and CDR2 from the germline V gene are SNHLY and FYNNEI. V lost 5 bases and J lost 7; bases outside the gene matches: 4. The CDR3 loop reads CASSTDRENSPLHF. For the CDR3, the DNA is TGTGCCAGCAGTACGGACAGGGAGAATTCACCCCTCCACTTT.

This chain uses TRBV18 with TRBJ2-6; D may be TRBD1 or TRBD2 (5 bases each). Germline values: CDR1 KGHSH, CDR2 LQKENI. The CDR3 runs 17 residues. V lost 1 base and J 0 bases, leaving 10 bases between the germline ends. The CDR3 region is CASSPLGTASGANVLTF. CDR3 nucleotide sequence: TGTGCCAGCTCACCACTGGGGACCGCCTCTGGGGCCAACGTCCTGACTTTC. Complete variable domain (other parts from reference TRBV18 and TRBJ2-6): NAGVMQNPRHLVRRRGQEARLRCSPMKGHSHVYWYRQLPEEGLKFMVYLQKENIIDESGMPKERFSAEFPKEGPSILRIQQVVRGDSAAYFCASSPLGTASGANVLTFGAGSRLTVL.

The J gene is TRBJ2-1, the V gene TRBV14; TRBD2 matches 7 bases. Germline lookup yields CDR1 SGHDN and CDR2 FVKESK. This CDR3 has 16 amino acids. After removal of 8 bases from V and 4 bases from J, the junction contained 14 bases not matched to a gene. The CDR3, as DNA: TGTGCCAGCGCCCTTTGGGCGGGAGCGGTGTACAATGAGCAGTTCTTC. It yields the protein CASALWAGAVYNEQFF.

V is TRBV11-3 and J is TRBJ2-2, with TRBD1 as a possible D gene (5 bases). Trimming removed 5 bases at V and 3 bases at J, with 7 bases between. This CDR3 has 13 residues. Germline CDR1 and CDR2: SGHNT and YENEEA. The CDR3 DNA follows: TGTGCCAGCAGCACACAGGACACCGGGGAGCTGTTTTTT. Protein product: CASSTQDTGELFF.